The clone carrying this T cell receptor (gamma chain) was seen a handful of times. As yet, its antigen is unknown. The TRG library came from 200 ng of biopsy DNA amplified with LymphoTrack primers. TCRdb fed the multiplex PCR reads into CATT to redo clone calling. This sample has around 700 gamma-chain clones, with approximately 50% found just once. The trim removed 1 base at V and 0 bases at J, leaving 5 bases unmatched. The CDR3 is 17 amino acids. This sample is part of a study of intestinal T cells in coeliac disease. Study-level points and caveats: Repeated CDR3 amino acid sequences could not be told from PCR duplicates. Using TRD kmers, classification was 22 of 22 correct; leave-one-out accuracy reportedly about 91%.

Genomic DNA came from ten 5-µm formalin-fixed paraffin-embedded scrolls per case. The samples were fully anonymised formalin-fixed paraffin-embedded duodenal biopsies left over from diagnostic use. The source is a human donor who served as a control with a normal duodenal biopsy, not a healthy volunteer. The sequencing sample was made of a duodenal biopsy. The V gene is TRGV11, the J gene TRGJP2. TRGV11 is identified as an open reading frame with a role that is uncertain. The CDR3 is CACWIRQGYSSDWIKTF. The CDR3 nucleotides read TGTGCCTGCTGGATTAGGCAGGGGTATAGTAGTGATTGGATCAAGACGTTT.